These 20 T cell receptor beta chains were sequenced from one sample in a study of shared clonotypes between healthy human individuals. The data were produced by immunoSEQ multiplex PCR, yet TCRdb's version contains in-frame clones alone and is incomplete. The repertoire holds approximately 1.4 million clones, under 99% seen once, with around 0.45% in the top ten. Specimen: naive CD4+ T cells sorted from blood. Subset denoted: CD45RA+ positively selected. The receptors shown here come from a man aged 25 to 40 in good health.

The chain is built from TRBV28 and TRBJ1-5; possibly TRBD1 for D (5 bases). This CDR3 is 13 amino acids long. Germline V lookup: CDR1 MDHEN, CDR2 SYDVKM. Deletions cut 8 bases from V and 3 bases from J, with 11 bases between. CDR3 sequence: CASWETVNQPQHF. The CDR3 nucleotides are TGTGCCAGCTGGGAGACAGTCAATCAGCCCCAGCATTTT.

The chain employs TRBV10-1 and TRBJ1-5; TRBD1 agrees at 10 bases. Trimming took 10 bases from V and 6 from J; bases not matched to a gene: 9. Germline V gives CDR1 WNHNN, CDR2 SYGVQD (reference sequence). This CDR3 is 14 amino acids long. The CDR3 DNA is TGCGCCAATTCCCGGGACAGGGGAACTCAGCCCCAGCATTTT. Translating gives CANSRDRGTQPQHF.

The chain has TRBV19 and TRBJ2-7, with a weak D call TRBD1 (6 bases). Germline-derived CDR1 and CDR2 are LNHDA and SQIVND (reference sequence). The CDR3 runs 14 residues. V gave up 5 bases and J gave up 0 bases, with 11 bases separating them. The CDR3 nucleotides are TGTGCCAGTAGTGTGGACAGTTACTCCTACGAGCAGTACTTC. This translates into CASSVDSYSYEQYF.

The J gene is TRBJ2-5, the V gene TRBV7-6; TRBD1 is a possible D gene (6 bases). V dropped 4 bases and J dropped 6 bases, with 12 bases sitting between them. Germline CDR1 is SGHVS and CDR2 is FNYEAQ. The CDR3 is 13 amino acids. The CDR3 spells CASSSTGWKTQYF. The CDR3 DNA is TGTGCCAGCAGCTCCACAGGGTGGAAGACCCAGTACTTC.

The rearrangement links TRBV11-2 to TRBJ2-2, with a weak D call TRBD2 (6 bases). Trimming took off 0 bases at V and 4 bases at J, with 6 bases between the two ends. Germline values: CDR1 SGHAT, CDR2 FQNNGV. This CDR3 has 14 amino acids. The CDR3 bases are TGTGCCAGCAGCTTAGAGCGGGGCACCGGGGAGCTGTTTTTT. Translating it yields CASSLERGTGELFF.

The CDR3 here is CASSRQGAPYEQYF. In nucleotides, the CDR3 is TGTGCCAGCAGTCGACAGGGGGCCCCCTACGAGCAGTACTTC. The V call is TRBV27, the J call TRBJ2-7; TRBD1 matches at 10 bases. CDR1 and CDR2 from the germline V gene are MNHEY and SMNVEV (reference sequence). The CDR3 length is 14 residues. Trimming cost V 5 bases and J 2 bases; bases outside gene matches: 3.

In regard to this clone: In the same sample, other DNA sequences code for this CDR3. The V gene is TRBV19, the J gene TRBJ2-1; unclear D gene. The CDR3 consists of 13 residues. The V gene's germline CDR1 is LNHDA and CDR2 SQIVND (reference sequence). The ends were cut back, 6 bases at V and 0 bases at J, with 6 bases in the middle. The CDR3 region is CASSGSSYNEQFF. CDR3 bases: TGTGCCAGTAGCGGCAGCTCCTACAATGAGCAGTTCTTC.

Note on this clone: Other DNA sequences in the same sample also yield this CDR3. The genes are TRBV9 and TRBJ2-3; 7 nucleotides match TRBD2. CDR3 length: 14 amino acids. The V gene end was trimmed by 2 bases and the J gene end by 1 base; junction bases not matched to a gene: 1. Germline lookup yields CDR1 SGDLS and CDR2 YYNGEE. The DNA of the CDR3 is TGTGCCAGCAGCGTTAGCGGGCGCACAGATACGCAGTATTTT. Amino acids: CASSVSGRTDTQYF.

V usage is TRBV2 and J usage is TRBJ1-1; 7 positions match TRBD1. The CDR3 has 14 residues. Per germline, CDR1 SNHLY and CDR2 FYNNEI. V lost 5 bases, J lost 1 base, and 4 bases stayed unmatched. CDR3 coding DNA: TGTGCCAGCAGTCCGACAGGGCGGAACACTGAAGCTTTCTTT. Translated: CASSPTGRNTEAFF.

CDR3 loop: CASTKSTSGSTDTQYF. Here the CDR3 DNA reads TGTGCCAGCACCAAGTCTACTAGCGGGAGCACAGATACGCAGTATTTT. The genes are TRBV27 and TRBJ2-3; 9 bases align to TRBD2. The CDR3 length is 16 residues. CDR1 and CDR2 from the germline V gene are MNHEY and SMNVEV (reference sequence). The V and J ends lost 7 bases and 0 bases, in that order; junction bases with no gene match: 8.

The gene calls are TRBV18 and TRBJ2-2, with 8 bases fitting TRBD2. J lost 6 bases, V lost 1 base, and 4 bases had no gene match. This CDR3 region has 15 residues. From germline, CDR1 is KGHSH and CDR2 LQKENI. For the CDR3, the DNA is TGTGCCAGCTCACCACAAGCGGGAGTTCCCGGGGAGCTGTTTTTT. Translating gives CASSPQAGVPGELFF.

In this sample, this clone turned up once. This chain links TRBV12-5 with TRBJ1-3; D may be TRBD1 (6 bases). Germline lookup yields CDR1 LGHNT and CDR2 FRNRAP. Trimming removed 2 bases from V and 2 bases from J, with 13 bases in between. This CDR3 has 16 amino acids. CDR3 DNA: TGTGCTAGTGGTTTGCGTAAGGGGGGTACTGGAAACACCATATATTTT. Translating it yields CASGLRKGGTGNTIYF.

This chain joins TRBV28 and TRBJ1-3; 8 bases match TRBD1. Trimming removed 6 bases from V and 5 bases from J; junction bases left unmatched: 3. The CDR3 is 13 amino acids. Germline assignment: CDR1 MDHEN and CDR2 SYDVKM. CDR3 bases: TGTGCCAGCAGCCGGGACAGGCGAAACACCATATATTTT. It codes for CASSRDRRNTIYF.

The V and J genes are TRBV5-4 and TRBJ2-5; no definite D call. Trimming left V 4 bases short and J 1 base short, with 11 bases between. This CDR3 has 14 residues. Germline V gene sequence: CDR1 SGHNT, CDR2 YYREEE (reference sequence). Written as DNA, the CDR3 is TGTGCCAGCAGCCGATCCCCGAGCCAAGAGACCCAGTACTTC. Protein product: CASSRSPSQETQYF.

The chain joins TRBV9 to TRBJ2-1; D is unresolved. V was shortened by 4 bases and J by 4 bases, with 12 bases between the two germline ends. The CDR3 runs to 14 residues. CDR1 is SGDLS and CDR2 is YYNGEE in the germline V gene. The CDR3: CASSRALHYNEQFF. The CDR3 region has the DNA TGTGCCAGCAGCCGGGCGCTGCATTACAATGAGCAGTTCTTC.

The chain combines TRBV5-4 with TRBJ2-7; D unresolved. The CDR3 contains 12 residues. Germline V gives CDR1 SGHNT, CDR2 YYREEE (reference sequence). V dropped 4 bases and J dropped 4 bases, with 9 bases sitting between them. The CDR3 DNA reads as TGTGCCAGCAGCAACTGGGGTTACGAGCAGTACTTC. Protein sequence: CASSNWGYEQYF. The full variable domain, its missing parts supplied by reference TRBV5-4 and TRBJ2-7, is ETGVTQSPTHLIKTRGQQVTLRCSSQSGHNTVSWYQQALGQGPQFIFQYYREEENGRGNFPPRFSGLQFPNYSSELNVNALELDDSALYLCASSNWGYEQYFGPGTRLTVT.

The rearrangement joins TRBV5-1 to TRBJ2-5; D ambiguous. CDR1 and CDR2 from the germline V gene are SGHRS and YFSETQ. The CDR3 runs 15 residues. Deletions cut 0 bases from V and 4 bases from J, with 13 bases between. The CDR3 region is CASSLDTNLGETQYF. CDR3 in DNA: TGCGCCAGCAGCTTGGACACGAATTTGGGAGAGACCCAGTACTTC.

The rearrangement joins TRBV21-1 to TRBJ2-1. TRBV21-1 is recorded as a pseudogene. The CDR3 length is 10 residues. The DNA of the CDR3 is TGTGCCAGCGGGTTCGTAGAGCAGTTCTTC. Its translation: CASGFVEQFF.

The CDR3 sequence is CASSQSGTGLGYTF. DNA of the CDR3: TGTGCCAGCAGCCAATCCGGGACAGGTCTTGGCTACACCTTC. This sequence joins TRBV7-9 and TRBJ1-2; 8 bases fit TRBD1. The CDR3 loop spans 14 amino acids. Losses at the gene ends were 5 bases for V and 7 bases for J; bases not matched to a gene: 9. Germline V lookup: CDR1 SEHNR, CDR2 FQNEAQ (reference sequence).

The rearrangement joins TRBV18 to TRBJ1-4, with D possibly being TRBD1 (5 bases). The V and J ends lost 3 bases and 4 bases respectively, with 15 bases between them. This CDR3 region has 16 residues. In germline, CDR1 is KGHSH, CDR2 LQKENI. The CDR3 loop reads CASSPLTGTVNEKLFF. In DNA form, the CDR3 reads TGTGCCAGCTCACCCCTAACCGGGACGGTTAATGAAAAACTGTTTTTT.